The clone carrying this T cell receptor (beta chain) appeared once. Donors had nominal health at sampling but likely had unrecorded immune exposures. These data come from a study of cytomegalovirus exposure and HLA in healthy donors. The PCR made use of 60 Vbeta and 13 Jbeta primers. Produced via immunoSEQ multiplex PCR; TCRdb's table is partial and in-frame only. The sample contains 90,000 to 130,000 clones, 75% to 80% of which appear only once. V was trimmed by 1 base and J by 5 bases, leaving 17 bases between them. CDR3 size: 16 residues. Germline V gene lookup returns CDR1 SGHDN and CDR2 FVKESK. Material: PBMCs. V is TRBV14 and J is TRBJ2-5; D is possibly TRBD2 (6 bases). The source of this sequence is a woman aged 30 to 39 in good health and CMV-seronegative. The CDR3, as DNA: TGTGCCAGCAGCCAAGGCGTACTGGCGGGGTTGGAGACCCAGTACTTC. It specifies CASSQGVLAGLETQYF.